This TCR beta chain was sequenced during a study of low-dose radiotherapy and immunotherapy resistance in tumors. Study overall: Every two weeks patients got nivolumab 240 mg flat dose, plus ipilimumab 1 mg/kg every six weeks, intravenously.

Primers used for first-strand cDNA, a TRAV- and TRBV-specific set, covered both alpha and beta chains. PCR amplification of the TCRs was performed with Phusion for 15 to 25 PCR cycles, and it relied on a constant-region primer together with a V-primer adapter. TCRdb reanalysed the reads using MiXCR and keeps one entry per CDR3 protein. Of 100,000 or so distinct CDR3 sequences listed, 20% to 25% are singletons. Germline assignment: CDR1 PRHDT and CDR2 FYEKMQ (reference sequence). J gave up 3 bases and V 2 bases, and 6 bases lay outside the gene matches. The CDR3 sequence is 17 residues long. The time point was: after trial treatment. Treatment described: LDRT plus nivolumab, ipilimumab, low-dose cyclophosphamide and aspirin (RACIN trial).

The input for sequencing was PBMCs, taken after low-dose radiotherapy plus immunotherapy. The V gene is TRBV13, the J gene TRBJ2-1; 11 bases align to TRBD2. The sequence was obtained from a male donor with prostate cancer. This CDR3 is CASSLLAGGLGYNEQFF. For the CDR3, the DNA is TGTGCCAGCAGCTTACTAGCGGGGGGCCTCGGCTACAATGAGCAGTTCTTC.